Listed below are T cell receptor beta chains from one sample, sequenced in a study of blood T cell repertoires in COVID-19. TCRdb's copy holds only in-frame clones and misses some; the assay was immunoSEQ multiplex PCR. The data hold roughly 380,000 clones, with 81% observed a single time. Sequenced sample: peripheral blood. Receptors originate from a human donor with acute or convalescent COVID-19. The donor label of this sample is uncertain. The conserved cysteine and the conserved F or W are not part of the CDR3 here. For some rows the clone size is stated as once, few or many, or as a class when expanded; others skip it.

J gene: TRBJ2-7
V gene: TRBV10-1
clone size: NA
CDR3 protein: ASSIRQGAKKEQY

J gene: TRBJ2-2
V gene: TRBV2
clone size: NA
CDR3 protein: ASIDRGPLF

J gene: TRBJ2-2
V gene: TRBV25-1
clone size: NA
CDR3 protein: ASSESSGNTGELF

J gene: TRBJ2-1
V gene: TRBV2
clone size: NA
CDR3 protein: ASTLAGNSLLNEQF

J gene: TRBJ1-2
V gene: TRBV6-2/TRBV6-3
clone size: once
CDR3 protein: ASSYPIASTYGYT

J gene: TRBJ2-7
V gene: TRBV3-1/TRBV3-2
clone size: NA
CDR3 protein: ASSPTPRQGGFYEQY

J gene: TRBJ2-1
V gene: TRBV6-5
clone size: NA
CDR3 protein: ASSLSGRIDNEQF

J gene: TRBJ1-1
V gene: TRBV5-4
clone size: NA
CDR3 protein: ASSFAGTRNTEAF

J gene: TRBJ1-2
V gene: TRBV27
clone size: many
CDR3 protein: ASSSQDWYGYT

J gene: TRBJ2-7
V gene: TRBV5-1
clone size: NA
CDR3 protein: ASSLGLAYYEQY

J gene: TRBJ2-2
V gene: TRBV18
clone size: NA
CDR3 protein: ASRQDLNTGELF

J gene: TRBJ2-5
V gene: TRBV5-4
clone size: NA
CDR3 protein: ASSLLAGAGGETQY